This T cell receptor (beta chain) came from a study of early T cells in non-severe SARS-CoV-2 infection. The overall study: The chains were unpaired, and the sequenced material was bulk RNA from unsorted whole blood.

Unique molecular identifiers (one per individual cDNA molecule) were attached. Each CDR3 protein gets one entry after TCRdb re-called the 5' RACE reads with MiXCR. Counted here are more than 60,000 distinct CDR3 sequences, less than 15% occurring once; the ten biggest clones make up roughly 8%. This clonotype has only a few counts. The antigen remains undetermined. Study observations and caveats: Clonotype matching in VDJdb favored anti-spike CD8 responses and did not capture private and CD4 specificities.

The source is an adult who was a healthcare worker with PCR-confirmed SARS-CoV-2 infection or an uninfected control (not recorded which). The sequenced sample was whole blood.

CDR3 sequence (DNA): TGTGCCAGCAGCCCCGGACAGGAGACCTACTCCTACGAGCAGTACTTC. It translates to CASSPGQETYSYEQYF. The rearrangement joins TRBV3-1 to TRBJ2-7, with 7 nucleotides matching TRBD1. Unmatched junction bases numbered 9, after V lost 4 bases and J lost 0 bases. The germline V gene encodes CDR1 LGHDT and CDR2 YNNKEL (reference sequence). The CDR3 spans 16 residues.